Following are 6 T cell receptor beta chains from one sample sequenced in a study of blood T cell repertoires in COVID-19. Clones were sequenced by immunoSEQ multiplex PCR, and TCRdb holds only the in-frame ones, with some missing. The table shows about 100,000 clones, with more than 75% occurring only once. Sample: peripheral blood. These receptors were obtained from a woman in her 30s with acute or convalescent COVID-19.

This clone has a single count. This chain connects TRBV7-4 to TRBJ2-7, with 7 bases matching TRBD1. This CDR3 spans 13 amino acids. V shed 5 bases and J 6 bases; nucleotides not matched to a gene: 7. Germline V gives CDR1 SGHVT, CDR2 SQSDAQ. The CDR3 coding sequence is TGTGCCAGCAGCCCCGACAGGGTTTGCGAGCAGTACTTC. This gives the protein CASSPDRVCEQYF.

J is TRBJ2-3 and V is TRBV28; TRBD2 matches 10 bases. The V gene end was trimmed by 2 bases and the J gene end by 3 bases; junction bases not matched to a gene: 11. Looked up from germline, CDR1 is MDHEN and CDR2 is SYDVKM. This CDR3 comprises 18 residues. CDR3 loop: CASSLRTIAGGATDTQYF. The CDR3 region has the DNA TGTGCCAGCAGTTTACGAACTATAGCGGGGGGAGCGACAGATACGCAGTATTTT.

CDR3 sequence: CASGSGGGYTF. For the CDR3, the DNA is TGTGCCAGCGGGAGCGGGGGCGGCTACACCTTC. This chain joins TRBV25-1 and TRBJ1-2, with D possibly TRBD1 on 6 matching bases. The CDR3 covers 11 residues. Trimming pared 8 bases from V and 8 bases from J, leaving 12 bases between. Germline-derived CDR1 and CDR2 are MGHDK and SYGVNS.

The chain links TRBV7-9 to TRBJ2-7; TRBD2 might be the D (6 bases). Trimming left V 8 bases short and J 7 bases short, with 21 bases between. CDR3 length: 14 residues. Germline lookup yields CDR1 SEHNR and CDR2 FQNEAQ (reference sequence). The chain's CDR3 is CASANARDAGEQYF. CDR3 nucleotide sequence: TGTGCCAGCGCAAACGCCAGGGATGCGGGGGAGCAGTACTTC.

The CDR3 DNA follows: TGTGCCAGCTCTCACCGGGACAGGGTTAAAAACACCATATATTTT. Its translation is CASSHRDRVKNTIYF. The chain couples TRBV18 to TRBJ1-3, with 9 positions matching TRBD1. J was trimmed by 6 bases and V by 6 bases; bases with no gene match: 9. The CDR3 covers 15 residues. Germline V gives CDR1 KGHSH, CDR2 LQKENI.

The chain is built from TRBV7-9 and TRBJ2-7, with D possibly being TRBD2 (6 bases). Germline V gene lookup returns CDR1 SEHNR and CDR2 FQNEAQ (reference sequence). The CDR3 is 14 residues long. Trimming removed 5 bases at V and 0 bases at J, with 11 bases between. The DNA for the CDR3 is TGTGCCAGCAGCCCCGGGAGTTCCTCCTACGAGCAGTACTTC. Translation: CASSPGSSSYEQYF.